The rows below give T cell receptor beta chains drawn from one sample of a study of CD8 T cells in ankylosing spondylitis. TCRdb re-derived calls from the 5' RACE reads in MiXCR, one entry per CDR3 protein. Of about 800,000 distinct CDR3 sequences listed, roughly 10% are singletons. Material: blood, either unsorted or a sorted T cell fraction (not recorded which). The receptors stem from a male donor with ankylosing spondylitis. Both conserved end residues are part of each CDR3. Fields, in order: D gene, J gene, V gene, clone size, CDR3 DNA, CDR3 protein. D genes are given only for firm matches. Some rows have no size entry. The others give once, few or many, or a class for an expanded clone.

>TRBD1|TRBJ1-5|TRBV19|few
TGTGCCAGTCTCTCCTCCGGACAGGGGGTACATCAGCCCCAGCATTTT
CASLSSGQGVHQPQHF
>.|TRBJ2-2|TRBV9|few
TGTGCCAGCAGCGTAAAGGGCACCGGGGAGCTGTTTTTT
CASSVKGTGELFF
>.|TRBJ2-3|TRBV20-1|.
TGCAGTGCGAACCCAGGCACAGATACGCAGTATTTT
CSANPGTDTQYF
>TRBD2|TRBJ2-1|TRBV5-1|.
TGCGCCAGCAGCCCGGAAATAGCGGGAGTTGGCAATGAGCAGTTCTTC
CASSPEIAGVGNEQFF
>.|TRBJ1-2|TRBV20-1|many
TGCAGTGCACAGACAGCCAACTATGGCTACACCTTC
CSAQTANYGYTF
>.|TRBJ2-5|TRBV20-1|.
TGCAGTGCTTTAGGGGGAGCAGAGACCCAGTACTTC
CSALGGAETQYF
>.|TRBJ1-1|TRBV6-1|few
TGTGCCAGCAGGGACCAGGACAGAAGTTATTTTGAAGCTTTCTTT
CASRDQDRSYFEAFF
>.|TRBJ2-4|TRBV3-1|.
TGTGCCAGCAGCCAAGGTTCCGGGAACATTCAGTACTTC
CASSQGSGNIQYF
>.|TRBJ2-2|TRBV12-3/TRBV12-4|.
TGTGCCAGCAGTATCCTAGGGGTCGGGGAGCTGTTTTTT
CASSILGVGELFF
>.|TRBJ2-1|TRBV15|many
TGTGCCACCAGCAACTACAATGAGCAGTTCTTC
CATSNYNEQFF
>.|TRBJ2-7|TRBV7-2|few
TGTGCCAGCAGCTTATGGGCTCGCTACGAGCAGTACTTC
CASSLWARYEQYF
>.|TRBJ2-5|TRBV20-1|few
TGCAGTGCTTCAGTCGACACCCAAGAGACCCAGTACTTC
CSASVDTQETQYF
>.|TRBJ1-1|TRBV7-2|.
TGTGCCAGCAGCTTAGACGCAGGGGATGAAGCTTTCTTT
CASSLDAGDEAFF
>.|TRBJ2-7|TRBV2|.
TGTGCCAGCAGAAGAAACGAGCAGTACTTC
CASRRNEQYF
>.|TRBJ2-3|TRBV6-5|.
TGTGCCAGCAGTTCCCGGCAGGCTACAGATACGCAGTATTTT
CASSSRQATDTQYF
>TRBD1|TRBJ1-4|TRBV7-2|few
TGTGCCAGCAGCCTCACATTCGGGACAGGGGTTGAAAAACTGTTTTTT
CASSLTFGTGVEKLFF
>TRBD1|TRBJ1-1|TRBV20-1|few
TGCAGTGCTAGATCTCCAGGGGGAAACACTGAAGCTTTCTTT
CSARSPGGNTEAFF
>.|TRBJ2-7|TRBV18|few
TGTGCCAGCTCCCCGATGGGACCCCCGGGGGAGCAGTACTTC
CASSPMGPPGEQYF
>.|TRBJ2-1|TRBV24-1|many
TGTGCCACCTCGGTGGGATCCTACAATGAGCAGTTCTTC
CATSVGSYNEQFF
>.|TRBJ2-1|TRBV4-2|.
TGTGCCAGCACTCAGCCCGGGGACAATGAGCAGTTCTTC
CASTQPGDNEQFF
>TRBD2|TRBJ2-5|TRBV20-1|.
TGCAGTGGTCTAGCGGAGATCCAAGAGACCCAGTACTTC
CSGLAEIQETQYF
>.|TRBJ2-5|TRBV20-1|few
TGCAGTGCTAGAGATGTGACGGGAATTTCGGCTTTGGAGACCCAGTACTTC
CSARDVTGISALETQYF
>TRBD2|TRBJ2-1|TRBV18|.
TGTGCCAGCTCAAAAGGGACTAGCGGGAGTAATGAGCAGTTCTTC
CASSKGTSGSNEQFF
>.|TRBJ1-5|TRBV29-1|few
TGCAGCGTGAGATTTGGCAATCAGCCCCAGCATTTT
CSVRFGNQPQHF
>.|TRBJ2-7|TRBV5-6|few
TGTGCCAGCAGCTTGGGGGGGCCTACCTACGAGCAGTACTTC
CASSLGGPTYEQYF
>.|TRBJ2-7|TRBV7-2|many
TGTGCCAGCAGCGGTAGGGGCACCTACGAGCAGTACTTC
CASSGRGTYEQYF
>TRBD1|TRBJ2-2|TRBV10-1|few
TGCGCCAGCAGTGAGGTCAGGGGGCCTTTTGACACCGGGGAGCTGTTTTTT
CASSEVRGPFDTGELFF
>TRBD2|TRBJ2-1|TRBV2|few
TGTGCCAGAGCATCGGGACTAGCAAACAATGAGCAGTTCTTC
CARASGLANNEQFF
>.|TRBJ1-3|TRBV5-1|many
TGCGCCAGCACCCCAGGCCCTGGAAACACCATATATTTT
CASTPGPGNTIYF
>TRBD1|TRBJ2-7|TRBV6-1|few
TGTGCCAGCGTAAGGGACAGTAACGAGCAGTACTTC
CASVRDSNEQYF
>.|TRBJ1-2|TRBV20-1|few
TGCAGTGCTAGAGATACGGGGCCCAACTATGGCTACACCTTC
CSARDTGPNYGYTF
>.|TRBJ2-2|TRBV20-1|many
TGCAGTGCTAGAGATTCTAGCAGGACCGGGGAGCTGTTTTTT
CSARDSSRTGELFF
>.|TRBJ1-1|TRBV15|many
TGTGCCACCAGCAGACAGAGAGAGGACACTGAAGCTTTCTTT
CATSRQREDTEAFF
>.|TRBJ2-3|TRBV20-1|many
TGCAGTGCTCAGACAGGCTTTAGCACAGATACGCAGTATTTT
CSAQTGFSTDTQYF
>.|TRBJ2-1|TRBV20-1|many
TGCAGTCCCCGTGGGGAGAATGAGCAGTTCTTC
CSPRGENEQFF
>TRBD2|TRBJ2-7|TRBV7-6|few
TGTGCCAGCAGCTCCGGACTAGCGGGAGCAAGGCTGAACGAGCAGTACTTC
CASSSGLAGARLNEQYF
>.|TRBJ2-7|TRBV7-2|many
TGTGCCAGCAGCTTCCGGGCCGCTCTATCCGTGCAGTACTTC
CASSFRAALSVQYF
>TRBD1|TRBJ2-7|TRBV6-5|.
TGTGCCAGCAGTGTACTGGGGACAGACATGTACGAGCAGTACTTC
CASSVLGTDMYEQYF
>TRBD1|TRBJ2-7|TRBV7-8|many
TGTGCCAGCAGCGAACCGGGACAGGGGCTTAACGAGCAGTACTTC
CASSEPGQGLNEQYF
>.|TRBJ2-7|TRBV6-5|few
TGTGCCAGCAGTTACCCCCAAAACTACCACGAGCAGTACTTC
CASSYPQNYHEQYF
>.|TRBJ2-3|TRBV7-7|few
TGTGCCCTGGGACGGGATACGCAGTATTTT
CALGRDTQYF
>.|TRBJ2-7|TRBV20-1|many
TGCAGTGCTCCTAGTGGCTACGAGCAGTACTTC
CSAPSGYEQYF
>.|TRBJ1-1|TRBV7-3|.
TGTGCCAGCAGCTTATGGGTAGACGCTGAAGCTTTCTTT
CASSLWVDAEAFF
>TRBD1|TRBJ2-7|TRBV7-2|few
TGTGCCAGCAGCTCGGGACAGGGGGCGAGGTACGAGCAGTACTTC
CASSSGQGARYEQYF
>.|TRBJ2-7|TRBV5-1|.
TGCGCCAGCCGGGAGGTGGGACAAACCTACGAGCAGTACTTC
CASREVGQTYEQYF
>TRBD1|TRBJ2-1|TRBV5-1|.
TGCGCCAGCAGCTGGCCACAGGGGAGCTCCTACAATGAGCAGTTCTTC
CASSWPQGSSYNEQFF
>.|TRBJ2-7|TRBV20-1|many
TGCAGTGCTAGTCCTCAGGCTCTTTGGACCTACGAGCAGTACTTC
CSASPQALWTYEQYF
>.|TRBJ2-5|TRBV7-9|.
TGTGCCAGCAGCTCCATAGGGGAGACCCAGTACTTC
CASSSIGETQYF
>.|TRBJ1-1|TRBV20-1|.
TGCAGTGCCAGCCAGGGTGAAGGTGAAGCTTTCTTT
CSASQGEGEAFF
>.|TRBJ2-4|TRBV20-1|.
TGCAGTGCTAGAGATCCCCACACTGGGGACATTCAGTACTTC
CSARDPHTGDIQYF
>.|TRBJ2-3|TRBV27|.
TGTGCCAGCAGTCCAGCCACTAGCACAGATACGCAGTATTTT
CASSPATSTDTQYF
>.|TRBJ1-1|TRBV10-3|few
TGTGCCATCAGAAAACCGGGAGTCCCTTACTTAACTGAAGCTTTCTTT
CAIRKPGVPYLTEAFF
>.|TRBJ2-5|TRBV29-1|.
TGCAGCGTGGCAGGGTATCAAGAGACCCAGTACTTC
CSVAGYQETQYF
>TRBD2|TRBJ2-5|TRBV5-1|.
TGCGCCAGCAGCCGGGGTCCCGTCGGGGGGAGAACCCAAGAGACCCAGTACTTC
CASSRGPVGGRTQETQYF